What follows are 20 T cell receptor beta chains derived from one specimen sequenced in a study of blood T cell repertoires in COVID-19. Assay: immunoSEQ multiplex PCR; the TCRdb copy retains only in-frame clones and omits some. The table records 330,000 or so clones, approximately 89% of them present only once. Sequenced: PBMCs or T cells enriched from blood (not recorded which). The receptors here all came from a young man who had recovered from COVID-19.

The chain joins TRBV7-6 to TRBJ2-7, with 11 positions matching TRBD1. This CDR3 spans 14 amino acids. V gave up 5 bases and J gave up 4 bases; unmatched junction bases: 4. The V gene's germline CDR1 is SGHVS and CDR2 FNYEAQ. The CDR3 DNA reads TGTGCCAGCAGCGGAGGGACAGGGGGGTACGAGCAGTACTTC. It is translated as CASSGGTGGYEQYF.

The gene calls are TRBV6-2 or TRBV6-3 and TRBJ1-6; 9 positions agree with TRBD1. Germline V gives CDR1 MNHEY, CDR2 SVGEGT. V lost 6 bases, J lost 8 bases, and 11 bases stayed unmatched. The CDR3 contains 16 residues. The CDR3 region has the DNA TGTGCCAGCAGCGCTGCGGGACAGGGTCCGCATTCACCCCTCCACTTT. Residues: CASSAAGQGPHSPLHF.

The chain links TRBV5-4 to TRBJ2-1; D remains unclear. The CDR3 is 12 residues long. The V end lost 1 base, the J end lost 5 bases, and 4 bases lay between the germline ends. The germline V gene has CDR1 SGHNT and CDR2 YYREEE (reference sequence). The CDR3 sequence: CASSLYNNEQFF. The CDR3 region has the DNA TGTGCCAGCAGCTTGTATAACAATGAGCAGTTCTTC. Full variable domain (rest looked up from reference TRBV5-4 and TRBJ2-1): ETGVTQSPTHLIKTRGQQVTLRCSSQSGHNTVSWYQQALGQGPQFIFQYYREEENGRGNFPPRFSGLQFPNYSSELNVNALELDDSALYLCASSLYNNEQFFGPGTRLTVL.

This chain uses TRBV6-5 with TRBJ2-5; 7 bases are a match to TRBD1. The CDR3 length is 15 residues. Germline CDR1 is MNHEY and CDR2 is SVGAGI. With V trimmed by 6 bases and J by 2 bases, 9 bases remained unmatched. The CDR3 spells CASRPTGVQQETQYF. CDR3 DNA: TGTGCCAGCAGGCCAACAGGGGTGCAACAAGAGACCCAGTACTTC.

The CDR3 loop reads CASSPRLQGAKGGTAYEQYF. DNA of the CDR3: TGTGCCAGCAGCCCTCGGCTACAGGGGGCCAAGGGAGGGACAGCATACGAGCAGTACTTC. The J gene is TRBJ2-7, the V gene TRBV6-9, with 9 bases matching TRBD1. The CDR3 extends over 20 amino acids. Germline V gene lookup returns CDR1 MNHGY and CDR2 SVAAGI. With 6 bases clipped from V and 4 bases from J, the junction kept 25 bases outside the gene matches.

This clone was seen more than once but under ten times. The chain carries TRBV2 and TRBJ1-6, with D maybe TRBD1 (6 bases). The CDR3 covers 14 residues. The germline gives CDR1 SNHLY, CDR2 FYNNEI. V dropped 8 bases and J dropped 9 bases, with 17 bases sitting between them. The CDR3 sequence: CASCGQIVRSPLHF. The CDR3 nucleotides read TGTGCCAGCTGCGGACAGATTGTTCGTTCACCCCTCCACTTT.

The chain joins TRBV11-3 to TRBJ1-1; a possible D gene is TRBD1 (6 bases). CDR3 size: 13 residues. Germline-derived CDR1 and CDR2 are SGHNT and YENEEA. Trimming removed 5 bases from V and 5 bases from J, with 12 bases in between. This chain's CDR3 is CASSDTGSTEAFF. The CDR3 nucleotides read TGTGCCAGCAGCGATACAGGGTCGACTGAAGCTTTCTTT.

The rearrangement links TRBV28 to TRBJ1-5; 11 bases are shared with TRBD1. Germline CDR1 reads MDHEN; CDR2 reads SYDVKM. Trimming at V came to 6 bases and at J to 5 bases, leaving 6 bases not matched to a gene. This CDR3 has 15 residues. Here the CDR3 reads CASRHPGQGDQPQHF. The DNA of the CDR3 is TGTGCCAGCAGACATCCGGGACAGGGGGATCAGCCCCAGCATTTT.

This chain connects TRBV13 to TRBJ2-7; 12 bases fit TRBD1. The CDR3 sequence is 15 residues long. The junction had 5 bases not matched to a gene; V was cut back by 3 bases and J by 5 bases. The germline V gene has CDR1 PRHDT and CDR2 FYEKMQ (reference sequence). The chain's CDR3 is CASSFGTGGADEQYF. As DNA, the CDR3 is TGTGCCAGCAGCTTTGGGACAGGGGGCGCGGACGAGCAGTACTTC.

The V and J genes are TRBV7-2 and TRBJ1-2, with TRBD1 matching 8 bases. J gave up 4 bases and V 1 base, and 5 bases lay outside the gene matches. Germline V gives CDR1 SGHTA, CDR2 FQGNSA. There are 15 residues in the CDR3. This CDR3 is CASSLGAGGFYGYTF. CDR3 nucleotide sequence: TGTGCCAGCAGCTTAGGAGCAGGGGGCTTCTATGGCTACACCTTC.

This rearrangement joins TRBV5-4 to TRBJ2-1; 8 bases agree with TRBD1. This CDR3 is 15 amino acids long. Trimming removed 3 bases from V and 4 bases from J; junction bases left unmatched: 6. CDR1 and CDR2 from the germline V gene are SGHNT and YYREEE (reference sequence). The CDR3 loop is CASSYDRDRYNEQFF. CDR3 nucleotides: TGTGCCAGCAGCTACGACCGGGACAGGTACAATGAGCAGTTCTTC.

The gene calls are TRBV19 and TRBJ2-7; D remains unclear. V was cut by 3 bases and J by 6 bases, with 15 bases left in between. This CDR3 spans 14 amino acids. Germline lookup yields CDR1 LNHDA and CDR2 SQIVND (reference sequence). The CDR3 protein is CASSMNGQNTEQYF. In DNA form, the CDR3 reads TGTGCCAGTAGTATGAATGGCCAAAACACCGAGCAGTACTTC. The variable domain in full, completed from reference TRBV19 and TRBJ2-7, reads DGGITQSPKYLFRKEGQNVTLSCEQNLNHDAMYWYRQDPGQGLRLIYYSQIVNDFQKGDIAEGYSVSREKKESFPLTVTSAQKNPTAFYLCASSMNGQNTEQYFGPGTRLTVT.

This chain joins TRBV28 and TRBJ1-5, with TRBD1 identical over 8 bases. This CDR3 is built from 16 residues. Germline lookup yields CDR1 MDHEN and CDR2 SYDVKM. J was trimmed by 0 bases and V by 3 bases; bases with no gene match: 4. The CDR3 loop is CASSLTGVYSNQPQHF. In nucleotides, the CDR3 is TGTGCCAGCAGTTTGACAGGGGTTTATAGCAATCAGCCCCAGCATTTT.

The chain has TRBV5-1 and TRBJ1-6; D is possibly TRBD1 (6 bases). V was cut by 1 base and J by 0 bases, with 8 bases left in between. CDR3 length: 16 residues. Germline assignment: CDR1 SGHRS and CDR2 YFSETQ. The chain's CDR3 is CASSLTGSSYNSPLHF. Written as DNA, the CDR3 is TGCGCCAGCAGCTTGACAGGGAGCTCCTATAATTCACCCCTCCACTTT.

The gene calls are TRBV5-1 and TRBJ2-5; TRBD1 matches at 8 bases. This CDR3 spans 16 amino acids. The ends lost 4 bases at V and 1 base at J; junction bases unmatched: 9. Looked up from germline, CDR1 is SGHRS and CDR2 is YFSETQ. The CDR3 DNA is TGCGCCAGCAGCCCGGGACAGGCGCACCTCCAAGAGACCCAGTACTTC. Translation: CASSPGQAHLQETQYF.

This clone was seen just once. This chain uses TRBV19 with TRBJ1-5; no firm D call. Trimming removed 3 bases at V and 5 bases at J, with 8 bases between. Germline-derived CDR1 and CDR2 are LNHDA and SQIVND (reference sequence). The CDR3 contains 13 residues. As DNA, the CDR3 is TGTGCCAGTAGTATTTTGAGGGATCAGCCCCAGCATTTT. It translates to CASSILRDQPQHF.

The J gene is TRBJ2-5, the V gene TRBV27; 8 nucleotides line up with TRBD1. The CDR3 has 13 amino acids. CDR1 MNHEY and CDR2 SMNVEV come from the germline V gene (reference sequence). V was pared by 4 bases and J by 4 bases, with 2 bases of the junction left unmatched. The CDR3 loop is CASSWGTGETQYF. The CDR3 DNA reads TGTGCCAGCAGTTGGGGGACAGGAGAGACCCAGTACTTC.

The chain combines TRBV7-9 with TRBJ1-2, with D unclear. This CDR3 region has 15 residues. The V end lost 7 bases, the J end lost 0 bases, and 15 bases lay between the germline ends. The V gene's germline CDR1 is SEHNR and CDR2 FQNEAQ (reference sequence). CDR3 residues: CASIKGDTANYGYTF. The CDR3 nucleotides are TGTGCCAGCATTAAGGGAGACACCGCTAACTATGGCTACACCTTC. The whole variable domain, remainder taken from reference TRBV7-9 and TRBJ1-2, is DTGVSQNPRHKITKRGQNVTFRCDPISEHNRLYWYRQTLGQGPEFLTYFQNEAQLEKSRLLSDRFSAERPKGSFSTLEIQRTEQGDSAMYLCASIKGDTANYGYTFGSGTRLTVV.

This clone came up a few times. The chain uses TRBV5-1 and TRBJ1-1; 9 nucleotides agree with TRBD1. The germline gives CDR1 SGHRS, CDR2 YFSETQ. Trimming took 4 bases from V and 5 from J; bases not matched to a gene: 6. This CDR3 region has 14 residues. In nucleotides, the CDR3 is TGCGCCAGCAGCGAGGGGACAGGGTGGACTGAAGCTTTCTTT. Residues: CASSEGTGWTEAFF.

The chain carries TRBV5-6 and TRBJ1-3; no clear D. V lost 4 bases to trimming and J lost 4 bases, with 12 bases between them. Germline CDR1 and CDR2: SGHDT and YYEEEE. This CDR3 has 14 residues. CDR3 bases: TGTGCCAGCAGCCTAATCCGCGGAGGAAACACCATATATTTT. The encoded protein is CASSLIRGGNTIYF.